Below are 4 T cell receptor beta chains sequenced from a single sample in a study of T-cell memory formation after mild COVID-19. TCRdb redid the calling of the 5' RACE reads with MiXCR, one entry per CDR3 protein. The sample has 350,000 to 450,000 distinct CDR3 sequences; 15% to 25% are singletons. Sequenced material: PBMCs or a T cell subset sorted from them (not recorded which). Every receptor here comes from an adult woman who had mild COVID-19 (a few samples of this study predate the infection). Cell type and time point are not known.

This clonotype was seen a handful of times. The chain links TRBV20-1 to TRBJ2-5, with TRBD2 matching over 13 bases. Germline CDR1 DFQATT, CDR2 SNEGSKA (reference sequence). The CDR3 extends over 18 amino acids. CDR3 bases: TGCAGCTCTTTGGGCACACTTGGACTAGCGGGAGCGCGGAAGACCCAGTACTTC. Translation gives CSSLGTLGLAGARKTQYF.

This clonotype was detected a few times. The CDR3 sequence is CASSPRGHRNTEAFF. CDR3 DNA sequence: TGTGCCAGCAGCCCACGGGGACACCGCAACACTGAAGCTTTCTTT. The chain joins TRBV7-2 to TRBJ1-1, with D possibly being TRBD1 (6 bases). Germline V gives CDR1 SGHTA, CDR2 FQGNSA. V gave up 5 bases and J gave up 2 bases, with 15 bases separating them. The CDR3 loop spans 15 amino acids.

This clonotype was picked up a small number of times. This sequence joins TRBV29-1 and TRBJ2-1, with TRBD1 as a possible D gene (5 bases). Germline CDR1 reads SQVTM; CDR2 reads ANQGSEA. Trimming took 3 bases from V and 5 from J, leaving 17 bases between them. This CDR3 has 15 residues. The CDR3 region has the DNA TGCAGCGTTGAGGGGCCACTCTATGGAGACAATGAGCAGTTCTTC. Translated: CSVEGPLYGDNEQFF.

CDR3 bases: TGCGCCAGCAGCCAAGGGAAGGGACAGGGGGTCCGGAGCTCCTACAATGAGCAGTTCTTC. This codes for CASSQGKGQGVRSSYNEQFF. The chain is built from TRBV4-1 and TRBJ2-1; 11 bases are shared with TRBD1. V trimming: 1 base; J trimming: 0 bases; junction bases outside the gene matches: 11. This CDR3 contains 20 residues. Looked up from germline, CDR1 is MGHRA and CDR2 is YSYEKL.